This is a list of T cell receptor beta chains from one sample in a study of beta chain features in type 1 diabetes. Assay: immunoSEQ multiplex PCR; the TCRdb copy retains only in-frame clones and omits some. The profile shows 300,000 or so clones, about a tenth of them singletons. Sequencing was done on a sample of central memory CD4+ T cells from blood. These receptors were collected from a man aged 25-45 years with type 1 diabetes. CDR3s include the opening cysteine and the closing phenylalanine or tryptophan. A D gene is named only where the DNA matches it firmly. Clone size is given for some rows only: seen once, a few or many times, or a class if the clone is expanded.

V gene	D gene	clone size	J gene	CDR3 protein	CDR3 DNA
TRBV30	-	-	TRBJ1-6	CAWSRTGLNSPLHF	TGTGCCTGGAGTCGTACAGGGCTTAATTCACCCCTCCACTTT
TRBV27	TRBD1	-	TRBJ1-6	CASKGPGGAVANSPLHF	TGTGCCAGTAAAGGGCCAGGGGGCGCGGTAGCGAATTCACCCCTCCACTTT
TRBV21-1	-	few	TRBJ1-2	CASSKLRRKGYGYTF	TGTGCCAGCAGCAAACTTCGACGAAAGGGTTATGGCTACACCTTC
TRBV6-5	-	few	TRBJ2-3	CASSDGLGGYTQYF	TGTGCCAGCAGTGATGGACTAGGGGGGTATACGCAGTATTTT
TRBV30	-	-	TRBJ2-7	CAWRGKGYEQYF	TGTGCCTGGAGGGGGAAAGGCTACGAGCAGTACTTC
TRBV9	-	-	TRBJ2-2	CASSARSGSGELFF	TGTGCCAGCAGCGCCAGATCAGGGTCCGGGGAGCTGTTTTTT
TRBV2	-	many	TRBJ2-3	CASRTNTDTQYF	TGTGCCAGCAGGACAAACACAGATACGCAGTATTTT
TRBV7-2	-	-	TRBJ2-1	CASSTGTIYNEQFF	TGTGCCAGCAGCACGGGGACCATTTACAATGAGCAGTTCTTC
TRBV7-9	-	few	TRBJ2-2	CASSLGFHLIDLDGELFF	TGTGCCAGCAGCTTAGGGTTCCATTTAATCGACCTTGACGGGGAGCTGTTTTTT
TRBV19	TRBD1	few	TRBJ2-7	CASSITGGSYEQYF	TGTGCCAGTAGTATAACAGGGGGAAGCTACGAGCAGTACTTC
TRBV2	TRBD1	few	TRBJ1-2	CASSSTGGDGYTF	TGTGCCAGCAGTTCGACAGGGGGCGATGGCTACACCTTC
TRBV7-2	TRBD1	-	TRBJ1-2	CASSSQGQENYGYTF	TGTGCCAGCAGCTCCCAAGGACAGGAAAACTATGGCTACACCTTC